These 17 T cell receptor beta chains were all obtained from the same sample, sequenced in a study of blood T cell repertoires in COVID-19. Sequencing used immunoSEQ multiplex PCR; TCRdb keeps in-frame clones, though not all of them. The repertoire holds approximately 300,000 clones, with about nine tenths as singletons. Sequenced input: PBMCs or T cells enriched from blood (not recorded which). The receptor source for this set is a man between 60 and 75 years old who had recovered from COVID-19.

This sequence joins TRBV7-6 and TRBJ2-7; 7 positions agree with TRBD1. Trimming removed 7 bases from V and 5 bases from J; junction bases left unmatched: 11. Germline values: CDR1 SGHVS, CDR2 FNYEAQ. The CDR3 has 14 amino acids. CDR3 sequence: CASTALIQGNEQYF. CDR3 bases: TGTGCCAGCACCGCACTTATACAGGGGAACGAGCAGTACTTC.

This chain connects TRBV19 to TRBJ1-1; unclear D gene. The ends were cut back, 5 bases at V and 5 bases at J, with 15 bases in the middle. The germline gives CDR1 LNHDA, CDR2 SQIVND (reference sequence). The CDR3 runs 14 residues. Written as DNA, the CDR3 is TGTGCCAGTAGTCATCCCCGGGGAGGAACTGAAGCTTTCTTT. The encoded protein is CASSHPRGGTEAFF. The full variable domain, completed using reference TRBV19 and TRBJ1-1, is DGGITQSPKYLFRKEGQNVTLSCEQNLNHDAMYWYRQDPGQGLRLIYYSQIVNDFQKGDIAEGYSVSREKKESFPLTVTSAQKNPTAFYLCASSHPRGGTEAFFGQGTRLTVV.

V gene TRBV2 combines with J gene TRBJ2-7; D ambiguous. CDR1 and CDR2 from the germline V gene are SNHLY and FYNNEI. V was pared by 8 bases and J by 2 bases, with 7 bases between. The CDR3 extends over 11 amino acids. This chain's CDR3 is CASARAYEQYF. CDR3 bases: TGTGCCAGCGCTCGGGCCTACGAGCAGTACTTC.

The rearrangement links TRBV7-2 to TRBJ1-2; D possibly corresponds to TRBD1 (6 bases). The V end was cut by 4 bases, the J end by 6 bases, with 9 bases between. This CDR3 comprises 12 residues. Germline V gene sequence: CDR1 SGHTA, CDR2 FQGNSA. The DNA for the CDR3 is TGTGCCAGCAGCTACCGGACAGATGGCTACACCTTC. As protein: CASSYRTDGYTF.

The chain recombines TRBV18 with TRBJ2-1, with 7 bases identical to TRBD1. CDR3 length equals 16 residues. With V trimmed by 3 bases and J by 0 bases, 5 bases remained unmatched. Germline V gene lookup returns CDR1 KGHSH and CDR2 LQKENI. For the CDR3, the DNA is TGTGCCAGCTCACCCCGTGGACAGGTCTCCTACAATGAGCAGTTCTTC. Its protein product is CASSPRGQVSYNEQFF.

The CDR3: CASSLGQGAQPQHF. The CDR3 DNA is TGTGCCAGCAGTTTGGGACAGGGGGCTCAGCCCCAGCATTTT. V is TRBV28 and J is TRBJ1-5; 12 nucleotides line up with TRBD1. The V and J ends lost 3 bases and 6 bases, in that order; junction bases with no gene match: 0. The CDR3 is made up of 14 amino acids. Germline-derived CDR1 and CDR2 are MDHEN and SYDVKM.

Only one count was recorded for this clone. CDR3 residues: CASRTSTDTQYF. Written as DNA, the CDR3 is TGTGCCAGCAGAACTAGCACAGATACGCAGTATTTT. V and J are TRBV12-3 or TRBV12-4 and TRBJ2-3; D unresolved. V lost 6 bases and J lost 0, with 4 bases in between. The CDR3 runs 12 residues.

This clone was observed a single time. V is TRBV9 and J is TRBJ1-4; 8 nucleotides match TRBD1. From germline, CDR1 is SGDLS and CDR2 YYNGEE. V was pared by 0 bases and J by 10 bases, with 5 bases of the junction left unmatched. The CDR3 covers 14 residues. The CDR3 reads CASSVAQGDGKLFF. The CDR3 region has the DNA TGTGCCAGCAGCGTAGCACAGGGGGACGGAAAACTGTTTTTT.

This chain uses TRBV5-1 with TRBJ1-2; a weak D match, TRBD1 (5 bases). The germline CDR1 and CDR2 sequences are SGHRS and YFSETQ. CDR3 length: 14 residues. Trimming removed 0 bases from V and 5 bases from J, with 11 bases in between. The CDR3 loop reads CASSLGTTDYGYTF. Written as DNA, the CDR3 is TGCGCCAGCAGCTTGGGAACGACAGATTATGGCTACACCTTC.

This chain links TRBV27 with TRBJ2-5; TRBD1 aligns across 8 bases. The CDR3 contains 14 residues. The germline CDR1 and CDR2 sequences are MNHEY and SMNVEV (reference sequence). J was trimmed by 5 bases and V by 6 bases; bases with no gene match: 8. The CDR3 region has the DNA TGTGCCAGCAGAGAACACAGGGGGACGGAGACCCAGTACTTC. Protein product: CASREHRGTETQYF.

CDR3 protein: CASSQDRGSQERTF. CDR3 nucleotides: TGCGCCAGCAGCCAAGATAGGGGGTCCCAAGAGAGAACCTTC. The gene calls are TRBV4-1 and TRBJ1-2, with D possibly being TRBD1 (6 bases). CDR1 is MGHRA, CDR2 YSYEKL, per germline. The V and J ends lost 0 bases and 14 bases respectively, with 19 bases between them. This CDR3 is 14 amino acids long.

The chain has TRBV19 and TRBJ1-5; unclear D gene. This CDR3 contains 15 residues. Trimming took off 7 bases at V and 0 bases at J, with 13 bases between the two ends. The germline gives CDR1 LNHDA, CDR2 SQIVND (reference sequence). CDR3 sequence reads: CASTLSRYSNQPQHF. CDR3 nucleotides: TGTGCCAGTACTCTGTCGAGATATAGCAATCAGCCCCAGCATTTT.

The chain recombines TRBV5-1 with TRBJ2-2, with TRBD2 matching over 8 bases. Looked up from germline, CDR1 is SGHRS and CDR2 is YFSETQ. With V trimmed by 4 bases and J by 6 bases, 8 bases remained unmatched. The CDR3 consists of 15 residues. The CDR3 coding sequence is TGCGCCAGCAGCCCGGGACTAGATAGGGCCGGGGAGCTGTTTTTT. Translation gives CASSPGLDRAGELFF.

The rearrangement links TRBV3-1 (or the pseudogene TRBV3-2) to TRBJ1-2, with D perhaps matching TRBD1 (5 bases). The CDR3 has 13 amino acids. Germline values: CDR1 LGHDT, CDR2 YNNKEL (reference sequence). V was shortened by 8 bases and J by 6 bases, with 16 bases between the two germline ends. The CDR3 reads CASRPGGAHGYTF. The DNA of the CDR3 is TGTGCCAGCCGGCCGGGTGGGGCCCATGGCTACACCTTC.

The genes are TRBV19 and TRBJ1-4; no clear D. Between the trimmed V and J ends, which lost 4 bases and 1 base, there was a span of 13 bases. Germline CDR1 LNHDA, CDR2 SQIVND (reference sequence). The CDR3 loop spans 16 amino acids. The CDR3 bases are TGTGCCAGTAGTAAGTTTGCCGGGAGAACTAATGAAAAACTGTTTTTT. It is translated as CASSKFAGRTNEKLFF.

This chain joins TRBV4-3 and TRBJ1-1; the D gene is possibly TRBD1 (6 bases). The CDR3 covers 15 residues. Looked up from germline, CDR1 is LGHNA and CDR2 is YSLEER. V was clipped by 3 bases and J by 3 bases, with 14 bases between them. CDR3: CASSQKTGRYTEAFF. The CDR3 nucleotides read TGCGCCAGCAGCCAGAAGACAGGACGCTACACTGAAGCTTTCTTT.

The chain combines TRBV5-1 with TRBJ1-1, with D uncertain. The CDR3 consists of 15 residues. The V end was cut by 1 base, the J end by 0 bases, with 10 bases between. Germline-derived CDR1 and CDR2 are SGHRS and YFSETQ. The CDR3 DNA reads TGCGCCAGCAGCTTGACCGCGGGCTTGAACACTGAAGCTTTCTTT. It yields the protein CASSLTAGLNTEAFF.